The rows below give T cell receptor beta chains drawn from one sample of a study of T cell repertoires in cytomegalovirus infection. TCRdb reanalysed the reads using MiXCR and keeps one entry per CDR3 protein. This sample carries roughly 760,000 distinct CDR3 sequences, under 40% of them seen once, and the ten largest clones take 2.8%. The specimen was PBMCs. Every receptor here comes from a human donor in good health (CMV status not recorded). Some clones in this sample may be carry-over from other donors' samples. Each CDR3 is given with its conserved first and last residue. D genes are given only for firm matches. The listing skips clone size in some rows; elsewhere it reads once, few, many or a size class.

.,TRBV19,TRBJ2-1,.,TGTGCCAGTAAAGGGGATCCTAGCTCCTACAATGAGCAGTTCTTC,CASKGDPSSYNEQFF
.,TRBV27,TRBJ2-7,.,TGTGCCAGCAGTCGAAGGGGGGACAGTTACGAGCAGTACTTC,CASSRRGDSYEQYF
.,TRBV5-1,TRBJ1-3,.,TGCGCCAGCAGCCCCTACACCGGAAACACCATATATTTT,CASSPYTGNTIYF
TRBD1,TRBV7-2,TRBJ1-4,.,TGTGCCAGCAGCTCCCGTACAGGGGGCGGAGGAGGCAAACTGTTTTTT,CASSSRTGGGGGKLFF
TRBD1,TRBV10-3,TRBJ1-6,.,TGTGCCATCAGTGCGTCTAAGGCAGGGGGTAACTACTCACCCCTCCACTTT,CAISASKAGGNYSPLHF
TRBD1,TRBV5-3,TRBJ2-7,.,TGTGCCAGCAGCAACCGGGACAGGGCCCACGAGCAGTACTTC,CASSNRDRAHEQYF
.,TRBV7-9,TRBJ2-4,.,TGTGCCAGCAGCTTAGGGACAGCTATTAATAACATTCAGTACTTC,CASSLGTAINNIQYF
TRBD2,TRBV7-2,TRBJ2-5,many,TGTGCCAGCAGCTCCGTAGGGGGACTAGCGGGGCCACAAGAGACCCAGTACTTC,CASSSVGGLAGPQETQYF
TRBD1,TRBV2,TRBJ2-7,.,TGTGCCAGCAGTGATGGTAGGACAGGAACCGACGAGCAGTACTTC,CASSDGRTGTDEQYF
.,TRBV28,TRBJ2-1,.,TGTGCCAGCAGTTTTGGAGCCGGTGAGCAGTTCTTC,CASSFGAGEQFF
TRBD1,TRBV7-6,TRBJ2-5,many,TGTGCCAGCAGCTTAGCTCTTCCGGGACAGGGAGAAGAGACCCAGTACTTC,CASSLALPGQGEETQYF
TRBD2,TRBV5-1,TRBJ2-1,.,TGCGCCAGCAGCGCAGGGACTAGTTCATACAATGAGCAGTTCTTC,CASSAGTSSYNEQFF
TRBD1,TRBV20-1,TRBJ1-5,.,TGCAGTGCTAGAGATCCCGGGACAGGGAACAATCAGCCCCAGCATTTT,CSARDPGTGNNQPQHF
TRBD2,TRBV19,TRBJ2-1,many,TGTGCCAGTAGTCCCCAAACTAGCGGAATATACAATGAGCAGTTCTTC,CASSPQTSGIYNEQFF
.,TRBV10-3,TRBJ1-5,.,TGTGCCGCCTCCAGTCAGGGACTAGGCAATCAGCCCCAGCATTTT,CAASSQGLGNQPQHF
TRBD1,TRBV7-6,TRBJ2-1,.,TGTGCCAGCAGCTTTGGACAGGGCGAGATATACAATGAGCAGTTCTTC,CASSFGQGEIYNEQFF
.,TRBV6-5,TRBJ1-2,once,TGTTCCAGCAGTCTCCTTACCATGGGGGCAAACTATGGCTACACCTTC,CSSSLLTMGANYGYTF
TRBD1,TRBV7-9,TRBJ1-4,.,TGTGCCAGCAGCCGAGGGACAGATGAAAAACTGTTTTTT,CASSRGTDEKLFF
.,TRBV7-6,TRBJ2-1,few,TGTGCCAGCAGCTTATATTTCGGGTTTCGTAGCAAGCGTGAGCAGTTCTTC,CASSLYFGFRSKREQFF
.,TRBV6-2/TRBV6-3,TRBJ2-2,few,TGTGCCAGCAGTTACTCGACTTCAGGTGTCACCGGGGAGCTGTTTTTT,CASSYSTSGVTGELFF
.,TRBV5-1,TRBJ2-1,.,TGCGCCAGCAGCTTGGGGGGATCCCTCTCCTACAATGAGCAGTTCTTC,CASSLGGSLSYNEQFF
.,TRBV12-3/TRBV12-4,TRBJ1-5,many,TGTGCCAGCAGCCCAGGTACGGGGCAGCCCCAGCATTTT,CASSPGTGQPQHF
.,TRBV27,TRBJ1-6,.,TGTGCCAGCAGGGGGGTCTATAATTCACCCCTCCACTTT,CASRGVYNSPLHF
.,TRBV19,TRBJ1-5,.,TGTGCCAGTAGTAATCCTCGTAGCAATCAGCCCCAGCATTTT,CASSNPRSNQPQHF
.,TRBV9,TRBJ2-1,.,TGTTCCAGCAGCGGAGGTGCCAATGAGCAGTTCTTC,CSSSGGANEQFF